The T cell receptor (beta chain) described here comes from a study of T cells after posttransplantation cyclophosphamide. General observations from the study: Later blood repertoires were often dominated by clones from the donor CD8+ memory compartment.

Profiling relied on immunoSEQ multiplex PCR, and the TCRdb table lists in-frame clones only, not all of them. The sample gives about 11,000 clones, about 95% of which show up once; approximately 0.3% is in the top ten. The naive gate required viable CD3+CD4+ or CD3+CD8+ cells with CCR7+CD45RA+CD45RO-CD95-CD27+CD28+ phenotype. This clone was counted a single time. The antigen remains unidentified. The germline V gene has CDR1 LNHNV and CDR2 YYDKDF (reference sequence). The CDR3 sequence is 14 residues long. Trimming shortened V by 6 bases and J by 5 bases, and 16 bases separated the two germline ends. The chain links TRBV15 to TRBJ2-5; no clear D. This TCR was recovered from a man aged 25-45 years in good health and a related stem cell transplant donor. The sample taken for sequencing was naive CD8+ T cells sorted from PBMCs. In nucleotides, the CDR3 is TGTGCCACCAGTGTAATTGCAGGTGACGAGACCCAGTACTTC. As protein: CATSVIAGDETQYF. The complete variable domain, with remaining parts taken from reference TRBV15 and TRBJ2-5, reads DAMVIQNPRYQVTQFGKPVTLSCSQTLNHNVMYWYQQKSSQAPKLLFHYYDKDFNNEADTPDNFQSRRPNTSFCFLDIRSPGLGDTAMYLCATSVIAGDETQYFGPGTRLLVL.